This T cell receptor (beta chain) originates from a study of OX40 agonist ivuxolimab in advanced cancers. Comments on this clone: Its specificity is not known.

The CDR3 totals 14 residues. From germline, CDR1 is MNHEY and CDR2 SMNVEV (reference sequence). V was shortened by 5 bases and J by 0 bases, with 8 bases between the two germline ends. Whole-study results and caveats: There was clonal expansion of CD4+ and CD8+ blood T cells by week 6 at 0.1 to 3.0 mg/kg.

The table came from immunoSEQ multiplex PCR; TCRdb's copy has only in-frame clones and leaves some out. The sample contains 60,000 or so clones, approximately 87% of which appear only once. The TCR originated in an adult with an advanced solid tumor such as melanoma, head and neck, liver or kidney cancer. The chain carries TRBV27 and TRBJ2-1, with D possibly being TRBD2 (5 bases). The starting material was CD4+ or CD8+ T cells sorted from blood, obtained in a trial of the OX40 agonist ivuxolimab. CDR3 DNA: TGTGCCAGCAGTCTGGGGAGCTCCTACAATGAGCAGTTCTTC. It yields the protein CASSLGSSYNEQFF.